This T cell receptor beta chain is drawn from a study of blood T cell repertoires in COVID-19. On the study more broadly: Samples of COVID-19 (acute and convalescent) were obtained from the United States, Italy and Spain. T cells, B-cell-depleted T cells, or PBMCs supplied cDNA or gDNA.

Authors' analysis steps: Amplification with reference gene primers provided the estimates of nucleated cell counts. Repertoires were generated with immunoSEQ multiplex PCR, while TCRdb's copy carries only in-frame clones and drops some. V and J calls and clone size follow that table, whereas D and trimming were derived from the DNA. Among some 60,000 clones listed, approximately 90% were seen once. Between the trimmed V and J ends, which lost 5 bases and 4 bases, there was a span of 21 bases. The CDR3 totals 17 residues. CDR1 SEHNR and CDR2 FQNEAQ come from the germline V gene (reference sequence). This chain connects TRBV7-9 to TRBJ2-1, with D possibly matching TRBD2 (6 bases). The TCR originated in a human donor in a cohort sampled during active COVID-19. The sample taken for sequencing was peripheral blood. The CDR3 bases are TGTGCCAGCAGCCCACCCCGTTCTAGCGTCAATTACAATGAGCAGTTCTTC. This sequence encodes CASSPPRSSVNYNEQFF. The whole variable domain, filled in from reference TRBV7-9 and TRBJ2-1, reads DTGVSQNPRHKITKRGQNVTFRCDPISEHNRLYWYRQTLGQGPEFLTYFQNEAQLEKSRLLSDRFSAERPKGSFSTLEIQRTEQGDSAMYLCASSPPRSSVNYNEQFFGPGTRLTVL.